This T cell receptor (beta chain) was profiled in a study of response to subunit inactivated influenza vaccine. Findings of the study overall: Each seasonal influenza vaccination, the authors suggested, recruits few new T cells.

Germline V gene sequence: CDR1 WNHNN, CDR2 SYGVQD (reference sequence). There are 13 residues in the CDR3. V shed 0 bases and J shed 6 bases, with 6 bases lying between them. TCRdb fed the RT-PCR reads into MiXCR, producing one record per CDR3 protein. The table records hundreds of thousands of distinct CDR3 sequences, approximately 12% of them present only once. This clonotype appeared many times. Its specificity is unknown. The TCR originated in a man aged 50 to 60 who received an inactivated influenza vaccine. The chain links TRBV10-1 to TRBJ1-5; D uncertain. Here the sequenced sample was PBMCs from blood, taken on the day of vaccination. The CDR3 DNA reads TGCGCCAGCAGTGAGTCTCCCAGTCAGCCCCAGCATTTT. Amino acids: CASSESPSQPQHF.